One sample yielded the 28 T cell receptor beta chains listed below, sequenced in a study of cytomegalovirus exposure and HLA in healthy donors. Sequenced by immunoSEQ multiplex PCR; TCRdb stores in-frame clones only, minus some. Of about 150,000 clones detected, roughly 91% appear once; the ten largest clones hold 3.3%. Source material: PBMCs. Receptors were obtained from a woman aged 18 to 35 in good health and CMV-seropositive.

The chain has TRBV11-1 and TRBJ2-7, with D unresolved. Germline V gene data show CDR1 as SGHAT and CDR2 as FQDESV (reference sequence). V lost 4 bases and J 1 base, leaving 2 bases between the germline ends. The CDR3 is made up of 11 amino acids. The CDR3: CASSSSYEQYF. DNA for the CDR3: TGTGCCAGCAGCTCTTCCTACGAGCAGTACTTC.

This chain's CDR3 is CASSLRQARTTEAFF. The CDR3 nucleotides read TGTGCCAGCAGCCTCCGACAGGCGAGGACCACTGAAGCTTTCTTT. V gene TRBV7-9 combines with J gene TRBJ1-1; a possible D gene is TRBD1 (6 bases). CDR3 length equals 15 residues. Trimming removed 5 bases from V and 4 bases from J, with 17 bases in between. Germline loops: CDR1 SEHNR, CDR2 FQNEAQ (reference sequence).

This chain uses TRBV7-9 with TRBJ2-5; 7 bases fit TRBD2. CDR1 SEHNR and CDR2 FQNEAQ come from the germline V gene (reference sequence). The length of the CDR3 is 16 residues. V shed 3 bases, J shed 5 bases, and the junction held 12 bases outside the gene matches. Here the CDR3 DNA reads TGTGCCAGCAGCTTCCTGGTCGGGGGGAAGGAGGAGACCCAGTACTTC. Translation: CASSFLVGGKEETQYF.

This chain connects TRBV7-9 to TRBJ2-5; 7 bases fit TRBD1. The ends lost 2 bases at V and 3 bases at J; junction bases unmatched: 3. The germline gives CDR1 SEHNR, CDR2 FQNEAQ (reference sequence). This CDR3 spans 14 amino acids. The CDR3 coding sequence is TGTGCCAGCAGCTTACCGACAGGGAAAGAGACCCAGTACTTC. It encodes CASSLPTGKETQYF.

V is TRBV18 and J is TRBJ2-2; D is possibly TRBD1 (6 bases). The V gene's germline CDR1 is KGHSH and CDR2 LQKENI. V lost 3 bases, J lost 1 base, and 18 bases lay in between. The CDR3 covers 18 residues. CDR3 bases: TGTGCCAGCTCACCCGCGTCTTCCCGGACAGAGAACACCGGGGAGCTGTTTTTT. This encodes CASSPASSRTENTGELFF.

Only a few counts were recorded for this clone. One end of the junction varies from germline; a read error may be responsible. The chain employs TRBV5-4 and TRBJ2-5, with D possibly TRBD1 on 6 matching bases. This CDR3 contains 13 residues. Germline CDR1 reads SGHNT; CDR2 reads YYREEE (reference sequence). In DNA form, the CDR3 reads TGTGCCAGCAGCGACGAAGCAGGACAGACTGTACACTTC. This encodes CASSDEAGQTVHF.

The chain uses TRBV30 and TRBJ2-7; a weak D match, TRBD2 (7 bases). V was shortened by 1 base and J by 2 bases, with 9 bases between the two germline ends. The CDR3 has 13 amino acids. Germline values: CDR1 GTSNPN, CDR2 SVGIG (reference sequence). The CDR3 reads CAWSARGPYEQYF. CDR3 DNA: TGTGCCTGGAGTGCGCGGGGGCCCTACGAGCAGTACTTC.

J is TRBJ2-1 and V is TRBV28, with 15 bases matching TRBD2. The CDR3 is 15 amino acids. The J segment lost 7 bases and the V segment lost 6 bases, leaving 4 bases of the junction unmatched. The V gene's germline CDR1 is MDHEN and CDR2 SYDVKM. The CDR3 is CASRTGTSGRNEQFF. The CDR3 DNA sequence: TGTGCCAGCAGAACCGGGACTAGCGGGAGGAATGAGCAGTTCTTC.

The gene calls are TRBV19 and TRBJ1-1, with TRBD1 matching 7 bases. The germline V gene has CDR1 LNHDA and CDR2 SQIVND (reference sequence). The CDR3 covers 15 residues. With 1 base clipped from V and 1 base from J, the junction kept 3 bases outside the gene matches. The CDR3 sequence is CASSIGTGANTEAFF. The CDR3 DNA reads TGTGCCAGTAGTATAGGGACAGGAGCGAACACTGAAGCTTTCTTT.

The chain is built from TRBV5-1 and TRBJ2-7; 9 positions match TRBD1. V trimming: 0 bases; J trimming: 5 bases; junction bases outside the gene matches: 3. The CDR3 consists of 14 residues. Germline lookup yields CDR1 SGHRS and CDR2 YFSETQ. The CDR3 DNA follows: TGCGCCAGCAGCTTGGCGGACAGGGGCGACGAGCAGTACTTC. Its protein is CASSLADRGDEQYF.

This chain connects TRBV27 to TRBJ1-2; 7 bases agree with TRBD1. Looked up from germline, CDR1 is MNHEY and CDR2 is SMNVEV (reference sequence). With 3 bases clipped from V and 7 bases from J, the junction kept 5 bases outside the gene matches. This CDR3 has 13 residues. CDR3 nucleotides: TGTGCCAGCAGTTTCCTCAGGGGGTTTGGCTACACCTTC. This codes for CASSFLRGFGYTF.

This clone was seen once. The chain has TRBV5-1 and TRBJ2-7; TRBD2 aligns across 8 bases. The CDR3 loop spans 16 amino acids. Germline V lookup: CDR1 SGHRS, CDR2 YFSETQ. With V trimmed by 0 bases and J by 3 bases, 8 bases remained unmatched. CDR3 amino acids: CASSLAPGLVDYEQYF. The CDR3 DNA reads as TGCGCCAGCAGCTTGGCCCCGGGACTAGTCGACTACGAGCAGTACTTC.

The sample holds a few counts of this clone. V usage is TRBV7-2 and J usage is TRBJ2-1; 8 bases agree with TRBD2. J lost 9 bases, V lost 5 bases, and 9 bases had no gene match. This CDR3 has 14 amino acids. Germline loops: CDR1 SGHTA, CDR2 FQGNSA. CDR3 region: CASSTYLAGFEQFF. As DNA, the CDR3 is TGTGCCAGCAGCACGTACTTAGCGGGATTTGAGCAGTTCTTC. The full variable domain, rest sourced from reference TRBV7-2 and TRBJ2-1, is GAGVSQSPSNKVTEKGKDVELRCDPISGHTALYWYRQSLGQGLEFLIYFQGNSAPDKSGLPSDRFSAERTGGSVSTLTIQRTQQEDSAVYLCASSTYLAGFEQFFGPGTRLTVL.

The chain joins TRBV11-3 to TRBJ2-3; 7 bases line up with TRBD1. The CDR3 totals 17 residues. Germline trimming cut 1 base from V and 2 bases from J; bases unmatched to any gene: 9. The germline gives CDR1 SGHNT, CDR2 YENEEA. CDR3 residues: CASSLARQGRITDTQYF. The CDR3 DNA is TGTGCCAGCAGCTTAGCCCGACAGGGTCGCATCACAGATACGCAGTATTTT.

The chain joins TRBV11-2 to TRBJ2-6; tentatively, D is TRBD1 (6 bases). Germline CDR1 SGHAT, CDR2 FQNNGV. CDR3 length equals 14 residues. The V and J ends lost 6 bases and 1 base respectively, with 7 bases between them. CDR3: CASRQGSGANVLTF. In DNA, the CDR3 is TGTGCCAGCAGACAGGGTTCTGGGGCCAACGTCCTGACTTTC. The variable domain in full, with the rest retrieved from reference TRBV11-2 and TRBJ2-6, is EAGVAQSPRYKIIEKRQSVAFWCNPISGHATLYWYQQILGQGPKLLIQFQNNGVVDDSQLPKDRFSAERLKGVDSTLKIQPAKLEDSAVYLCASRQGSGANVLTFGAGSRLTVL.

This chain uses TRBV28 with TRBJ2-2; D might be TRBD2 (6 bases). Germline lookup yields CDR1 MDHEN and CDR2 SYDVKM. V lost 5 bases to trimming and J lost 0 bases, with 10 bases between them. CDR3 length equals 15 residues. The CDR3 protein is CASSKDYPNTGELFF. The CDR3 DNA follows: TGTGCCAGCAGTAAGGACTACCCGAACACCGGGGAGCTGTTTTTT.

This clone was detected a few times. The CDR3 sequence is CASSEAASIYGYTF. In nucleotides, the CDR3 is TGTGCCAGCAGTGAAGCTGCATCTATCTATGGCTACACCTTC. The chain combines TRBV6-1 with TRBJ1-2; D is unclear. CDR1 is MNHNS, CDR2 SASEGT, per germline. The V end lost 0 bases, the J end lost 4 bases, and 9 bases lay between the germline ends. The CDR3 is 14 amino acids.

V and J are TRBV7-2 and TRBJ1-5, with D perhaps matching TRBD1 (6 bases). Germline V gene sequence: CDR1 SGHTA, CDR2 FQGNSA. The ends were cut back, 3 bases at V and 6 bases at J, with 15 bases in the middle. The CDR3 is made up of 15 amino acids. The chain's CDR3 is CASSFGTIYGQPQHF. The CDR3 DNA sequence: TGTGCCAGCAGCTTTGGGACAATTTACGGTCAGCCCCAGCATTTT.

This chain connects TRBV7-2 to TRBJ2-5, with 7 positions matching TRBD1. The CDR3 has 14 residues. Trimming cost V 4 bases and J 4 bases; bases outside gene matches: 6. Per germline, CDR1 SGHTA and CDR2 FQGNSA. The CDR3 region is CASSSQTGRETQYF. The CDR3 DNA sequence: TGTGCCAGCAGCTCTCAGACAGGGCGAGAGACCCAGTACTTC. Using reference TRBV7-2 and TRBJ2-5 for the parts outside the CDR3, the full variable domain is GAGVSQSPSNKVTEKGKDVELRCDPISGHTALYWYRQSLGQGLEFLIYFQGNSAPDKSGLPSDRFSAERTGGSVSTLTIQRTQQEDSAVYLCASSSQTGRETQYFGPGTRLLVL.

The chain carries TRBV7-2 and TRBJ2-1; the match to TRBD2 covers 12 bases. CDR1 is SGHTA, CDR2 FQGNSA, per germline. The J segment lost 4 bases and the V segment lost 9 bases, leaving 10 bases of the junction unmatched. The CDR3 runs to 16 residues. The CDR3 bases are TGTGCCAGTAAACTAGCGGGAGGATTTGCGTACAATGAGCAGTTCTTC. Protein product: CASKLAGGFAYNEQFF.

V and J are TRBV7-2 and TRBJ2-7, with TRBD2 as a possible D gene (6 bases). The V gene's germline CDR1 is SGHTA and CDR2 FQGNSA. Trimming cost V 0 bases and J 4 bases, with 13 bases left between them. The CDR3 covers 15 residues. The CDR3 nucleotides are TGTGCCAGCAGCTTAGCCGGAGGGCCTAGTTACGAGCAGTACTTC. Encoded protein: CASSLAGGPSYEQYF.

V usage is TRBV6-5 and J usage is TRBJ2-3; D might be TRBD2 (6 bases). The ends were cut back, 8 bases at V and 1 base at J, with 13 bases in the middle. Germline values: CDR1 MNHEY, CDR2 SVGAGI. The CDR3 extends over 14 amino acids. The CDR3 region has the DNA TGTGCCAGCTCCTTAGCGGCCCGCACAGATACGCAGTATTTT. As protein: CASSLAARTDTQYF.

J is TRBJ2-7 and V is TRBV27; 7 positions agree with TRBD1. V shed 9 bases, J shed 4 bases, and the junction held 9 bases outside the gene matches. There are 13 residues in the CDR3. Per germline, CDR1 MNHEY and CDR2 SMNVEV (reference sequence). CDR3 residues: CASSTGLFYEQYF. The DNA of the CDR3 is TGTGCCAGTTCGACAGGGTTGTTTTACGAGCAGTACTTC.

This chain links TRBV7-6 with TRBJ2-2, with D unresolved. Germline assignment: CDR1 SGHVS and CDR2 FNYEAQ. The CDR3 spans 13 residues. The V gene lost 1 base and the J gene lost 6 bases, with 6 bases spanning the gap. The CDR3 protein is CASSLDRAGELFF. CDR3 in DNA: TGTGCCAGCAGCTTAGACAGAGCCGGGGAGCTGTTTTTT.

This chain connects TRBV9 to TRBJ2-2; 7 nucleotides line up with TRBD1. The CDR3 extends over 14 amino acids. Trimming removed 4 bases from V and 4 bases from J; junction bases left unmatched: 4. Germline lookup yields CDR1 SGDLS and CDR2 YYNGEE. In DNA form, the CDR3 reads TGTGCCAGCAGCATTGACAGGGTCACCGGGGAGCTGTTTTTT. This translates into CASSIDRVTGELFF.

V is TRBV7-9 and J is TRBJ1-2; a possible D gene is TRBD1 (5 bases). Trimming shortened V by 3 bases and J by 2 bases, and 13 bases separated the two germline ends. The CDR3 is 15 amino acids. The germline V gene has CDR1 SEHNR and CDR2 FQNEAQ (reference sequence). CDR3 nucleotide sequence: TGTGCCAGCAGCTTGCGGGACGGAGAAAACTATGGCTACACCTTC. Translating gives CASSLRDGENYGYTF.

The chain carries TRBV5-8 and TRBJ1-5; D might be TRBD1 (5 bases). CDR3 length: 14 amino acids. Looked up from germline, CDR1 is SGHTS and CDR2 is YDEGEE. The ends were cut back, 0 bases at V and 6 bases at J, with 10 bases in the middle. The CDR3 reads CASSLGQPSQPQHF. CDR3 bases: TGTGCCAGCAGCTTGGGACAGCCCTCTCAGCCCCAGCATTTT.

V is TRBV4-1 and J is TRBJ2-1, with D possibly matching TRBD2 (7 bases). This CDR3 is built from 16 residues. V was trimmed by 3 bases and J by 0 bases, leaving 12 bases between them. From germline, CDR1 is MGHRA and CDR2 YSYEKL. The CDR3 spells CASSHPGGSSYNEQFF. CDR3 DNA: TGCGCCAGCAGCCATCCGGGGGGCAGCTCCTACAATGAGCAGTTCTTC.